What follows is one T cell receptor (beta chain) and its context. Germline V gene sequence: CDR1 SGHRS, CDR2 YFSETQ. This CDR3 comprises 16 residues. The record originates from a study of T cells expressing NK-cell markers. TCRdb reanalyzed the 5' RACE reads and collapses them to one entry per CDR3 protein, without DNA. This sample's clone table lists roughly 430,000 distinct CDR3 sequences. The V and J genes are TRBV5-1 and TRBJ2-2; TCRdb reports TRBD2, a call that lacks DNA to check it against. This clonotype was sampled from a woman between 18 and 70 years old in good health. Sequencing input: blood T cells: a sorted CD56 or NKG2C T cell subset, CD4+ or CD8+ T cells, or bulk PBMC T cells (not recorded which). The CDR3: CASSSTSGRSAGELFF.